The next 10 T cell receptor beta chains were all read from a single sample in a study of immune cell composition in non-small cell lung cancer. Sequencing was performed with immunoSEQ multiplex PCR; in TCRdb, only in-frame clones are kept and a portion is missing. Here the sample spans 3,300 or so clones, under 80% being singletons. Normal lung was taken at the farthest possible site, at least 3 cm from tumour. The sequenced sample consisted of non-adjacent lung tissue. The receptors were sampled from a human donor with non-small cell lung cancer.

J is TRBJ1-1 and V is TRBV7-2; D is undetermined. This CDR3 has 13 residues. Germline CDR1 reads SGHTA; CDR2 reads FQGNSA. Trimming removed 3 bases at V and 7 bases at J, with 12 bases between. CDR3 sequence reads: CASSLEMILEAFF. In nucleotides, the CDR3 is TGTGCCAGCAGCTTGGAGATGATCCTTGAAGCTTTCTTT.

This chain joins TRBV4-1 and TRBJ1-4; 9 bases are a match to TRBD1. Germline V CDR1 and CDR2: MGHRA, YSYEKL. Trimming cost V 5 bases and J 2 bases; bases outside gene matches: 6. This CDR3 has 16 amino acids. Written as DNA, the CDR3 is TGCGCCAGCAGCACCACAGGGGGCGAGACTAATGAAAAACTGTTTTTT. Translating gives CASSTTGGETNEKLFF.

The genes are TRBV7-4 and TRBJ2-7; tentatively, D is TRBD1 (6 bases). The CDR3 totals 15 residues. CDR1 SGHVT and CDR2 SQSDAQ come from the germline V gene. V lost 7 bases and J lost 6, with 22 bases in between. In DNA, the CDR3 is TGTGCCAGCACCGACATAAGGGGGAGAGTTAGCGAGCAGTACTTC. Encoded protein: CASTDIRGRVSEQYF.

The J gene is TRBJ2-1, the V gene TRBV7-9, with 10 bases matching TRBD2. The CDR3 sequence is 16 residues long. Germline trimming cut 2 bases from V and 4 bases from J; bases unmatched to any gene: 5. Germline V lookup: CDR1 SEHNR, CDR2 FQNEAQ (reference sequence). CDR3 bases: TGTGCCAGCAGCTTAAGGGCTAGCGGGAGTTACAATGAGCAGTTCTTC. It yields the protein CASSLRASGSYNEQFF.

This chain links TRBV6-6 with TRBJ2-5; 8 bases match TRBD2. V shed 2 bases, J shed 4 bases, and the junction held 3 bases outside the gene matches. The CDR3 is 14 residues long. In germline, CDR1 is MNHNY, CDR2 SVGAGI (reference sequence). CDR3 sequence reads: CASSYRGGRETQYF. The CDR3 DNA sequence: TGTGCCAGCAGTTACCGGGGGGGCCGAGAGACCCAGTACTTC.

The chain recombines TRBV5-1 with TRBJ2-1, with TRBD2 matching 10 bases. Trimming removed 1 base from V and 3 bases from J; junction bases left unmatched: 13. The germline V gene has CDR1 SGHRS and CDR2 YFSETQ. The CDR3 length is 19 residues. The CDR3 loop is CASSLRTGTSALNYNEQFF. DNA of the CDR3: TGCGCCAGCAGCTTGAGGACCGGGACTAGCGCCCTTAACTACAATGAGCAGTTCTTC. Variable domain in full (rest from reference TRBV5-1 and TRBJ2-1): KAGVTQTPRYLIKTRGQQVTLSCSPISGHRSVSWYQQTPGQGLQFLFEYFSETQRNKGNFPGRFSGRQFSNSRSEMNVSTLELGDSALYLCASSLRTGTSALNYNEQFFGPGTRLTVL.

V gene TRBV7-9 combines with J gene TRBJ1-4; D is undetermined. The CDR3 spans 15 residues. With 1 base removed from V and 5 bases from J, the gap between germline ends came to 11 bases. CDR1 and CDR2 (germline): SEHNR, FQNEAQ (reference sequence). CDR3 in amino acids: CASSLVLGENEKLFF. CDR3 bases: TGTGCCAGCAGCTTAGTCTTGGGAGAGAATGAAAAACTGTTTTTT. Full variable domain (missing parts from reference TRBV7-9 and TRBJ1-4): DTGVSQNPRHKITKRGQNVTFRCDPISEHNRLYWYRQTLGQGPEFLTYFQNEAQLEKSRLLSDRFSAERPKGSFSTLEIQRTEQGDSAMYLCASSLVLGENEKLFFGSGTQLSVL.

This clone has just a few counts. The chain combines TRBV6-5 with TRBJ1-1, with 9 positions matching TRBD1. Trimming cost V 4 bases and J 6 bases; bases outside gene matches: 9. The germline V gene encodes CDR1 MNHEY and CDR2 SVGAGI. The CDR3 sequence is 15 residues long. CDR3 residues: CASSSWGRQGAEAFF. The CDR3 region has the DNA TGTGCCAGCAGTTCTTGGGGGAGACAGGGGGCTGAAGCTTTCTTT.

The J gene is TRBJ2-7, the V gene TRBV5-4, with TRBD1 matching over 7 bases. CDR3 length: 13 residues. The junction had 5 bases not matched to a gene; V was cut back by 4 bases and J by 4 bases. Germline V gene lookup returns CDR1 SGHNT and CDR2 YYREEE (reference sequence). CDR3 sequence (DNA): TGTGCCAGCAGCCAAGACAGGGCTTACGAGCAGTACTTC. It codes for CASSQDRAYEQYF.

V usage is TRBV5-1 and J usage is TRBJ2-6; D is possibly TRBD2 (7 bases). The germline CDR1 and CDR2 sequences are SGHRS and YFSETQ. The CDR3 runs to 18 residues. Trimming pared 4 bases from V and 0 bases from J, leaving 17 bases between. In DNA form, the CDR3 reads TGCGCCAGCAGCCCGGGGGCTAGCGGAAACTCTGGGGCCAACGTCCTGACTTTC. Translation: CASSPGASGNSGANVLTF.